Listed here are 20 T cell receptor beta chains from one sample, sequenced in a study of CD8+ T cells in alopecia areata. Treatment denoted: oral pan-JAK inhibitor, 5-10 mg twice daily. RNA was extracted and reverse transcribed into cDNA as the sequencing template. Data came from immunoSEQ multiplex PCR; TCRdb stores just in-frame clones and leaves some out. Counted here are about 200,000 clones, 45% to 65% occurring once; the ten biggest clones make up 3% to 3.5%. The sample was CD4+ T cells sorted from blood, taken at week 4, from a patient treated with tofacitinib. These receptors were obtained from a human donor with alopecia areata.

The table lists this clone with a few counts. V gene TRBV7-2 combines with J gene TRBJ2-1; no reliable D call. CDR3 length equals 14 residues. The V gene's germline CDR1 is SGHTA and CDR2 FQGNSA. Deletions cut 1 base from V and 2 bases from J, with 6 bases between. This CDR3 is CASSLGMPYNEQFF. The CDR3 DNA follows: TGTGCCAGCAGCTTAGGGATGCCCTACAATGAGCAGTTCTTC.

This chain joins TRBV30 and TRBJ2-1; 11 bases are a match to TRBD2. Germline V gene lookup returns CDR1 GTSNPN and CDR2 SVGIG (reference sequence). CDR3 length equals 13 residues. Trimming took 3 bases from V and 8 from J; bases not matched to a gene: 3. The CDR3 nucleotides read TGTGCCTGGAGACTAGCGGGGGCCCATGAGCAGTTCTTC. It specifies CAWRLAGAHEQFF.

In DNA form, the CDR3 reads TGTGCCAGCAGTACAGGGGCCCACTATGGCTACACCTTC. Residues: CASSTGAHYGYTF. This chain links TRBV6-5 with TRBJ1-2; 7 nucleotides match TRBD1. With V trimmed by 5 bases and J by 3 bases, 3 bases remained unmatched. There are 13 residues in the CDR3. CDR1 is MNHEY, CDR2 SVGAGI, per germline.

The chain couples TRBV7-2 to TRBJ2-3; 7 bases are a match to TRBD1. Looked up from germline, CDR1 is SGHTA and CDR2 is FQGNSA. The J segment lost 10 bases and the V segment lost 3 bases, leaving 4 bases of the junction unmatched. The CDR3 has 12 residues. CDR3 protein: CASSFDRESQYF. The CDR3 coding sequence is TGTGCCAGCAGCTTTGACAGGGAGTCGCAGTATTTT.

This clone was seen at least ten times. CDR3: CASSFGGDTQYF. The CDR3 region has the DNA TGTGCCAGCAGCTTCGGCGGCGATACGCAGTATTTT. This sequence joins TRBV11-2 and TRBJ2-3; D is unresolved. This CDR3 is 12 amino acids long. Trimming took off 3 bases at V and 6 bases at J, with 7 bases between the two ends. Germline loops: CDR1 SGHAT, CDR2 FQNNGV.

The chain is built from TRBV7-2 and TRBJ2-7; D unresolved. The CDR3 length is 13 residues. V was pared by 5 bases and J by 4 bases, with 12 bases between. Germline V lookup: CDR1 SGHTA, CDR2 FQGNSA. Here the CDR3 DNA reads TGTGCCAGCAGCCCCGACGGCTGGTACGAGCAGTACTTC. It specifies CASSPDGWYEQYF.

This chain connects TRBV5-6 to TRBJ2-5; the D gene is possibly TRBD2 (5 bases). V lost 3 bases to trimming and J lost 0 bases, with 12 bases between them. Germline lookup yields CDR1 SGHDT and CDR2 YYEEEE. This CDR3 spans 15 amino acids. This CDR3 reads CASSSPGGYQETQYF. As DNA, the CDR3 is TGTGCCAGCAGCTCGCCTGGCGGGTACCAAGAGACCCAGTACTTC. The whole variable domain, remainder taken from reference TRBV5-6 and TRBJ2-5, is DAGVTQSPTHLIKTRGQQVTLRCSPKSGHDTVSWYQQALGQGPQFIFQYYEEEERQRGNFPDRFSGHQFPNYSSELNVNALLLGDSALYLCASSSPGGYQETQYFGPGTRLLVL.

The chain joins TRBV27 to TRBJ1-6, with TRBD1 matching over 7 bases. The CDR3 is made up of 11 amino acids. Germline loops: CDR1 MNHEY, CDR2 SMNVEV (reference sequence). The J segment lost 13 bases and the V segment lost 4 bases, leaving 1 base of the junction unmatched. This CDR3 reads CASSSTGPLHF. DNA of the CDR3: TGTGCCAGCAGTTCGACAGGGCCCCTCCACTTT.

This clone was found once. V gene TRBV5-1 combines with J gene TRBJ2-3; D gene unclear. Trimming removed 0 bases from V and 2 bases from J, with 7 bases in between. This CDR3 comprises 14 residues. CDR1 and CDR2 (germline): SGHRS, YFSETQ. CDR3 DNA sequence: TGCGCCAGCAGCTTGGGAAGGGACACAGATACGCAGTATTTT. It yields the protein CASSLGRDTDTQYF.

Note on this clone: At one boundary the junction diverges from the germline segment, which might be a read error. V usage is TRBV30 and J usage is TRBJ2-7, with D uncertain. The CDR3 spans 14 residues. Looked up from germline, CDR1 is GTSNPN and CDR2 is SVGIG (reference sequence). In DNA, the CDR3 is TGTGCCTGGAGTGTCTCAACTCGGGCCCCCAATCCGGACTTC. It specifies CAWSVSTRAPNPDF.

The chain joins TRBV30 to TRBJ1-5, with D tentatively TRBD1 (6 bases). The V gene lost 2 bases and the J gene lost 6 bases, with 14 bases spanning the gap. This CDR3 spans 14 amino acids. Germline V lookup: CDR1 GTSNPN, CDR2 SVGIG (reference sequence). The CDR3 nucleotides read TGTGCCTGGAGTCTCCACGGGGGGCCTCAGCCCCAGCATTTT. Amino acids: CAWSLHGGPQPQHF.

CDR3 bases: TGTGCCAGCACCGGACAGGTCACAGATACGCAGTATTTT. Translating gives CASTGQVTDTQYF. The chain has TRBV2 and TRBJ2-3; 7 bases agree with TRBD1. J was trimmed by 2 bases and V by 7 bases; bases with no gene match: 3. The CDR3 extends over 13 amino acids. The germline V gene encodes CDR1 SNHLY and CDR2 FYNNEI.

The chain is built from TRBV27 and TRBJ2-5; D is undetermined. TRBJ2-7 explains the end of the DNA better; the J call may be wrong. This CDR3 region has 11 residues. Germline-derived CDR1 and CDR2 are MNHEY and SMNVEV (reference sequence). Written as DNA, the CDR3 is TGTGCCAGCAGGCTAAACTACGAGCAGTACTTC. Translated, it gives CASRLNYEQYF.

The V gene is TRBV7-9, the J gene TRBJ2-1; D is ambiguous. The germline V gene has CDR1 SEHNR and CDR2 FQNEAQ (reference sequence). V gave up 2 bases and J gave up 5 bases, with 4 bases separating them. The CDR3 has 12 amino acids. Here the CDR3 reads CASSLSDNEQFF. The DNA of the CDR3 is TGTGCCAGCAGCTTATCGGACAATGAGCAGTTCTTC.

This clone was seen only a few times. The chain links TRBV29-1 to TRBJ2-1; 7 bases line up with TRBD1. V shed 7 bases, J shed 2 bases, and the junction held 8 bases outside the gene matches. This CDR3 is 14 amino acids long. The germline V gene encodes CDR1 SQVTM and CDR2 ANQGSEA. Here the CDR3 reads CSGEQGTPYNEQFF. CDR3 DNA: TGCAGCGGCGAACAGGGGACACCCTACAATGAGCAGTTCTTC.

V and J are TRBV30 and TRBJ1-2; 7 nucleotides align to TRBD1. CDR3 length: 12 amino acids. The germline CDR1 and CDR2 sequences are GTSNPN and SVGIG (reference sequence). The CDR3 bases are TGTGCTTGGGCCGGGACAGCATATGGCTACACCTTC. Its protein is CAWAGTAYGYTF.

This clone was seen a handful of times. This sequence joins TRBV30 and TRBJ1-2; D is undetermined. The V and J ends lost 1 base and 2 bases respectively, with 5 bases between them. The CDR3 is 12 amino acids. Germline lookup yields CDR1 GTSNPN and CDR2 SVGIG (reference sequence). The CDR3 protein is CAWSERNYGYTF. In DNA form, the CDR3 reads TGTGCCTGGAGTGAACGGAACTATGGCTACACCTTC. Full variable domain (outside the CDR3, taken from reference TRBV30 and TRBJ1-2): SQTIHQWPATLVQPVGSPLSLECTVEGTSNPNLYWYRQAAGRGLQLLFYSVGIGQISSEVPQNLSASRPQDRQFILSSKKLLLSDSGFYLCAWSERNYGYTFGSGTRLTVV.

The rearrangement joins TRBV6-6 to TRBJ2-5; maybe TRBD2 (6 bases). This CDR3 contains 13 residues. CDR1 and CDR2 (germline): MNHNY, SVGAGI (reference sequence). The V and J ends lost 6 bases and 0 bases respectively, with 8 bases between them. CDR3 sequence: CASRSGYQETQYF. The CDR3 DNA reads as TGTGCCAGCAGAAGCGGGTACCAAGAGACCCAGTACTTC.

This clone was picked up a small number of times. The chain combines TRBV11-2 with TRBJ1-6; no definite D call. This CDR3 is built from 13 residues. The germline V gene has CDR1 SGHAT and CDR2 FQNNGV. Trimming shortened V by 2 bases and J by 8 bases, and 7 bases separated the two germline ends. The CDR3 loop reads CASSLKEHSPLHF. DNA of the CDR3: TGTGCCAGCAGCTTAAAGGAGCATTCACCCCTCCACTTT.

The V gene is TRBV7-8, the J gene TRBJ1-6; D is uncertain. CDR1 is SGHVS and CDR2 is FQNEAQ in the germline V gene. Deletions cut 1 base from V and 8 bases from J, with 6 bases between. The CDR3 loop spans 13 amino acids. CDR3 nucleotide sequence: TGTGCCAGCAGCTTAGGCGGGGATTCACCCCTCCACTTT. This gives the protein CASSLGGDSPLHF.